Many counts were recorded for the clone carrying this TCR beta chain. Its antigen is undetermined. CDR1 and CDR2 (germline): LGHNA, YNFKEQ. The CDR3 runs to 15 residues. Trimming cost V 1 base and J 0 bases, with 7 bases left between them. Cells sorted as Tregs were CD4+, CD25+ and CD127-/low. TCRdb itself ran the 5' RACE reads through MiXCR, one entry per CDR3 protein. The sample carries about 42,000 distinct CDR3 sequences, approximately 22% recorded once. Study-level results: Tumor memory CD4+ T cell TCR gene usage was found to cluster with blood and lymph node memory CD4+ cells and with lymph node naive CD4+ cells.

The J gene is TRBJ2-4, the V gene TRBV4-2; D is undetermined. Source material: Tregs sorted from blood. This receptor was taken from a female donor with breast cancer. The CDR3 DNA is TGTGCCAGCAGCCAAGGGGCGGTAGCCAAAAACATTCAGTACTTC. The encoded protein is CASSQGAVAKNIQYF.